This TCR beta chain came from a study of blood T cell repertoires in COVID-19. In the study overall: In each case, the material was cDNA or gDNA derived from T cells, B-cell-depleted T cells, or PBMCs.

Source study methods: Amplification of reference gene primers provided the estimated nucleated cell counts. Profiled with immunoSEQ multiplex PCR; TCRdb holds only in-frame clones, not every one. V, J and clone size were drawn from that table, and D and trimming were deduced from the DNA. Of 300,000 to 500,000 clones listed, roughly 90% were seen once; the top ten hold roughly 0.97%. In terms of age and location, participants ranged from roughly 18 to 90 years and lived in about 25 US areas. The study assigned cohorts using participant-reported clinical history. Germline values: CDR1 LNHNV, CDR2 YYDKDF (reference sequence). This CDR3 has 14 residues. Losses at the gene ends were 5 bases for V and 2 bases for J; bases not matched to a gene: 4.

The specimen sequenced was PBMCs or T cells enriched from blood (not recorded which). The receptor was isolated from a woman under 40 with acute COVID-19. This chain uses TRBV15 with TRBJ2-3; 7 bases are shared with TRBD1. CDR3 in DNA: TGTGCCACCAGCCCGGGACAGCTCACAGATACGCAGTATTTT. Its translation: CATSPGQLTDTQYF.